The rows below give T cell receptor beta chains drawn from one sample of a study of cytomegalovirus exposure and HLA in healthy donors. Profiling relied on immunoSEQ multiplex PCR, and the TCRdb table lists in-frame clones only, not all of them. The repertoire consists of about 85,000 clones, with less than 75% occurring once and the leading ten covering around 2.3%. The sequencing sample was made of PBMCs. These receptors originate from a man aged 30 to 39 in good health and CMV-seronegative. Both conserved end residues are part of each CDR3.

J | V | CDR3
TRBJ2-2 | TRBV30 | CAWSGDRGVTGELFF
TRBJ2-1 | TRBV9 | CASSAGLAEFNEQFF
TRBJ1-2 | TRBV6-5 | CASSGGGLRGYTF
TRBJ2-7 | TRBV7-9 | CASSFSGTAYSYEQYF
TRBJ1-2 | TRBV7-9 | CTSSLNPVNYGYTF
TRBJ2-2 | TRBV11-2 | CASSLQGGNAGELFF
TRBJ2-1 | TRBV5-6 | CASSTGLAVSGDGQFF
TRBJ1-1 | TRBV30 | CAWKRQPNTEAFF
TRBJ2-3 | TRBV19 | CASSIAGADTQYF
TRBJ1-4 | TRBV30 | CAWRGQGVEKLFF
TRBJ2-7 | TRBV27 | CASSLNTGLYYEQYF